These T cell receptor beta chains were read from a single sample in a study of siplizumab effects on memory and regulatory T cells. Clones were sequenced by immunoSEQ multiplex PCR, and TCRdb holds only the in-frame ones, with some missing. In the table there are approximately 28,000 clones, approximately 82% of which are singletons. Specimen: memory CD4+ T cells sorted from blood. The receptors here all came from a human donor in good health. Each CDR3 is given with its conserved first and last residue. The order of the fields is J gene, D gene, V gene, clone size, CDR3 protein, CDR3 DNA. A D gene is named only where the DNA matches it firmly. The size field is filled for only some rows; it gives once, few, many or a size class.

J: TRBJ2-3; D: NA; V: TRBV28; size: NA; CDR3: CASSSNVRTQYF; DNA: TGTGCCAGCAGTTCCAACGTCCGGACGCAGTATTTT
J: TRBJ2-7; D: NA; V: TRBV4-1; size: NA; CDR3: CASSQEWSSEQYF; DNA: TGCGCCAGCAGCCAAGAGTGGAGCTCCGAGCAGTACTTC
J: TRBJ2-1; D: TRBD1; V: TRBV5-1; size: few; CDR3: CASSLGQGTMSYNEQFF; DNA: TGCGCCAGCAGCCTAGGACAGGGGACGATGTCCTACAATGAGCAGTTCTTC
J: TRBJ2-5; D: TRBD1; V: TRBV18; size: NA; CDR3: CASHRQGQETQYF; DNA: TGTGCCAGCCATAGACAGGGTCAGGAGACCCAGTACTTC
J: TRBJ2-6; D: NA; V: TRBV6-7; size: NA; CDR3: CASSKISRLQSRANVLTF; DNA: TGTGCCAGCAGTAAGATATCGCGTTTACAAAGTCGGGCCAACGTCCTGACTTTC
J: TRBJ1-1; D: NA; V: TRBV30; size: NA; CDR3: CAWDRYLGANTEAFF; DNA: TGTGCCTGGGACAGATACTTAGGGGCGAACACTGAAGCTTTCTTT
J: TRBJ2-5; D: NA; V: TRBV28; size: once; CDR3: CASSPTPFQETQYF; DNA: TGTGCCAGCAGTCCTACACCTTTTCAAGAGACCCAGTACTTC
J: TRBJ2-7; D: TRBD2; V: TRBV6-5; size: NA; CDR3: CASSKAGARYEQYF; DNA: TGTGCCAGCAGTAAAGCGGGAGCGCGATACGAGCAGTACTTC
J: TRBJ2-5; D: NA; V: TRBV18; size: NA; CDR3: CASSQNDFEETQYF; DNA: TGTGCCAGCTCACAAAACGACTTCGAAGAGACCCAGTACTTC
J: TRBJ1-1; D: TRBD1; V: TRBV18; size: NA; CDR3: CASSPRQGPNTEAFF; DNA: TGTGCCAGCTCACCTCGACAGGGACCGAACACTGAAGCTTTCTTT
J: TRBJ1-1; D: NA; V: TRBV5-1; size: NA; CDR3: CASRGMDAEAFF; DNA: TGCGCCAGCAGGGGGATGGACGCTGAAGCTTTCTTT
J: TRBJ1-1; D: NA; V: TRBV6-4; size: once; CDR3: CASSDFRGTEAFF; DNA: TGTGCCAGCAGTGACTTTCGAGGGACTGAAGCTTTCTTT
J: TRBJ2-1; D: TRBD2; V: TRBV15; size: NA; CDR3: CATSRGASGRSVEQFF; DNA: TGTGCCACCAGCAGGGGGGCTAGCGGGAGGTCAGTAGAGCAGTTCTTC
J: TRBJ1-6; D: NA; V: TRBV19; size: NA; CDR3: CASSGEQTNSPLHF; DNA: TGTGCCAGTAGTGGGGAACAGACTAATTCACCCCTCCACTTT
J: TRBJ1-1; D: NA; V: TRBV25-1; size: NA; CDR3: CASSGGGAGTEAFF; DNA: TGTGCCAGCAGTGGGGGAGGGGCCGGCACTGAAGCTTTCTTT
J: TRBJ2-3; D: NA; V: TRBV15; size: NA; CDR3: CATSRDGQGSDTQYF; DNA: TGTGCCACCAGCAGAGATGGGCAGGGGTCAGATACGCAGTATTTT